This TCR beta chain stems from a study of shared clonotypes between healthy human individuals (dated by TCRdb to the early 2020s). For the study in its entirety: The cohort included three men and a couple of women between 18 and 49 years of age. For each donor, CD4 naive and CD4 memory were each given three plates, CD8 naive was given two plates, and CD8 memory was given one plate. To estimate repertoire size and how much clonotypes are shared between individuals, the study performed deep sequencing of blood TCR repertoires from roughly five healthy adults. Libraries were prepared and TCR repertoires were sequenced by different laboratories using diverse techniques, in order to increase sequencing depth and limit assay-specific biases. Between about 0.85 and 9.5 billion PBMCs per donor were obtained by leukapheresis.

A word on this clone: Its specific antigen is unknown. Base qualities were left out, and no much larger clone turns up one base away.

Healthy HIV-negative adults with no recently reported acute infections or vaccinations were included as donors. Every donor was a Caucasian adult living in Nashville, Tennessee, USA. CD4+ T cells were enriched by magnetic negative selection; naive cells were then positively selected on CD45RA, and the negative fraction formed the memory subset. Blood was obtained by leukapheresis, after which PBMCs were separated by Ficoll-Histopaque density gradient centrifugation and cryopreserved in liquid nitrogen vapor phase. Analytical flow cytometry was used to check the purity and quantity of every magnetically sorted T cell population. Each sorted fraction had its genomic DNA isolated and then quantified by UV absorbance on a Nanodrop 2000c. Overall study outcomes, separate from this receptor: Sampling was restricted to blood, and TCR repertoires in tissue are likely to differ from TCR repertoires in blood. Because the study included only a small number of donors, the genetic and exposure-history diversity represented was limited. Compared with non-shared clonotypes, the clonotypes found in all four sorted-subset donors had higher generation probabilities. Naive subsets generally had larger estimated clonotype richness than memory subsets. Rarefaction of sorted-subset datasets indicated incomplete sequencing despite the large sequencing depth. Across four donors, roughly 5% of naive CD4, roughly 3.5% of naive CD8, approximately 2.5% of memory CD4, and 0.4% to 0.45% of memory CD8 clonotypes were shared. Pairwise subsampling led to the expectation that sequencing depth would affect the degree of clonotype sharing among donors.

TCR CDR3 regions were amplified from genomic DNA by multiplex PCR using the deep immunoSEQ assay. Extracted genomic DNA from each cell subset was spread evenly across all wells of several immunoSEQ 96-well plates, with each plate serving as a replicate. Each replicate PCR for sorted subsets received 150 to 250 ng genomic DNA, equal to about 30,000 T cell genomes. Purified libraries were quantified with a Qubit 3.0 fluorometer, sized on a Bioanalyzer 2100, and re-quantified with the KAPA Library Quantification kit. Every immunoSEQ 96-well plate was sequenced on a separate single-read 150-cycle Illumina NextSeq 550 flow cell. Turning to the authors' computational methods: Because only junctional sequences without quality scores were contained in the immunoSEQ output, filtering matching that applied to full-length reads could not be performed. To assign V/J genes and CDR3, sequences were annotated using PyIR, a Python wrapper for IgBLAST v1.9, with IMGT germline references. Reads with weak V/J assignments (E-value above 1e-6), missing CDR3, stop codons, out-of-frame junctions, or ambiguous translated residues were removed. V3J clonotypes were defined by identical inferred V gene, J gene, and CDR3 amino acid sequence. Percentage overlap between repertoires was calculated by dividing the number of shared unique clonotypes by the size of the smaller repertoire. Three approaches were used to assess repertoire richness: RTK rarefaction, the Chao1 estimator, and Recon v2.1 estimates of unobserved clonotypes. Generation probabilities were computed with OLGA for all TCRbeta clonotypes obtained by the gDNA method from a handful of donors. This immuneACCESS table, as held by TCRdb, lists in-frame sequences with V and J called but not all clones. Of the missing ones, under half trace to an unresolved V gene in checked studies; the others have no known cause. That table supplies the V and J calls and clone size; D and trimming were determined from the DNA. In this sample the table shows 640,000 or so clones, approximately 79% of which occur a single time. The ten largest account for approximately 1.8% of the sample.

The germline V gene sets CDR1 to SGHRS and CDR2 to YFSETQ. V loses 3 bases of germline sequence and J loses 11 bases, and the interval between the two ends is 24 bases. Measured from the cysteine to the phenylalanine, the CDR3 is 16 residues long. Of the read, only the CDR3 DNA is kept; its 48 bases are in frame from base 1. The chain employs TRBV5-1 and TRBJ1-3, with no D gene named confidently. The receptor was derived from a woman aged 25-40 years in good health. The sequencing input was memory CD4+ T cells sorted from blood. The cell subset or site label of this sample denotes: CD45RA-negative fraction. The DNA sequence follows: TGCGCCAGCAGCTACGGCGACCTGGACCTCGGTAGCCCCATATATTTT. The encoded protein is CASSYGDLDLGSPIYF.